This T cell receptor beta chain was sequenced in a study of identical twins. The donor group consisted entirely of healthy Caucasians. Study-wide findings and caveats: There was more out-of-frame TCR alpha sharing in monozygotic twins than models estimated. Alpha sequences out of frame and shared by twins had excess low generation probability.

One entry per CDR3 protein results from TCRdb running MiXCR on the 5' RACE reads. The sample includes about 220,000 distinct CDR3 sequences, about 7.5% seen only once; the top ten take 1.9%. The CDR3 is made up of 15 amino acids. With 2 bases removed from V and 0 bases from J, the gap between germline ends came to 7 bases. Germline V gene lookup returns CDR1 MNHEY and CDR2 SMNVEV (reference sequence). There are many counts of this clonotype. Its antigen is unknown. These records were also assigned to another study, of yellow fever vaccine responses in identical twins. That publication notes: As reported, the vaccine T cell response of twins seemed partly convergent and partly personalized.

The gene calls are TRBV27 and TRBJ2-2; no clear D gene. This TCR was sampled from a woman aged 18-30 years in good health. Source material: memory (CD45RO+) T cells sorted from blood. The DNA for the CDR3 is TGTGCCAGCAGTTTAACACTTGCGAACACCGGGGAGCTGTTTTTT. Encoded protein: CASSLTLANTGELFF.